The TCR beta chain described here comes from a study of T cell repertoires in cytomegalovirus infection. The overall study: Recently identified HLA-C-restricted CMV epitopes and well-studied HLA-B-restricted CMV epitopes were used by the study.

A single record per CDR3 protein comes from TCRdb applying MiXCR to the reads. The sample has about half a million distinct CDR3 sequences, under 45% seen once. A word on this clonotype: Its target is unknown.

The CDR3 is made up of 13 amino acids. Germline CDR1 and CDR2: GTSNPN and SVGIG (reference sequence). V was cut by 2 bases and J by 5 bases, with 12 bases left in between. This clonotype originated in a human donor in good health (CMV status not recorded). Some clones in this sample may be carry-over from other donors' samples. The sample consisted of cultured PBMCs, taken from culture after CMV antigen stimulation. The chain uses TRBV30 and TRBJ1-2, with D perhaps matching TRBD1 (6 bases). The CDR3 spells CAWSPGERYGYTF. CDR3 coding DNA: TGTGCCTGGAGTCCAGGGGAGAGATATGGCTACACCTTC. Drawing the rest from reference TRBV30 and TRBJ1-2, the complete variable domain is SQTIHQWPATLVQPVGSPLSLECTVEGTSNPNLYWYRQAAGRGLQLLFYSVGIGQISSEVPQNLSASRPQDRQFILSSKKLLLSDSGFYLCAWSPGERYGYTFGSGTRLTVV.